The next 24 T cell receptor beta chains were all read from a single sample in a study of shared clonotypes between healthy human individuals. The data were produced by immunoSEQ multiplex PCR, yet TCRdb's version contains in-frame clones alone and is incomplete. Of nearly 500,000 clones detected, about 82% appear once; the ten largest clones hold 13%. Sequenced: PBMCs. These receptors came from a woman in her 40s in good health. Some clones in this sample may be carry-over from other donors' samples.

This clone was counted between two and nine times. The J gene is TRBJ2-3, the V gene TRBV19; D gene ambiguous. CDR3 length: 16 amino acids. The ends were cut back, 2 bases at V and 0 bases at J, with 12 bases in the middle. The germline gives CDR1 LNHDA, CDR2 SQIVND (reference sequence). The CDR3 sequence is CASSIRYSASTDTQYF. CDR3 bases: TGTGCCAGTAGTATAAGGTACTCCGCTAGCACAGATACGCAGTATTTT. The whole variable domain, remainder taken from reference TRBV19 and TRBJ2-3, is DGGITQSPKYLFRKEGQNVTLSCEQNLNHDAMYWYRQDPGQGLRLIYYSQIVNDFQKGDIAEGYSVSREKKESFPLTVTSAQKNPTAFYLCASSIRYSASTDTQYFGPGTRLTVL.

The chain employs TRBV6-5 and TRBJ1-2; D remains ambiguous. The length of the CDR3 is 13 residues. Trimming took 8 bases from V and 0 from J, leaving 10 bases between them. The germline CDR1 and CDR2 sequences are MNHEY and SVGAGI. Written as DNA, the CDR3 is TGTGCCAGCTGTGCGGGTCCTAACTATGGCTACACCTTC. It codes for CASCAGPNYGYTF.

Concerning this clone itself: A read error may be the cause here, since a much bigger clone is one base away. Additional DNA sequences in this sample encode the identical CDR3. The chain links TRBV19 to TRBJ1-1, with a possible D match to TRBD1 (5 bases). The germline V gene has CDR1 LNHDA and CDR2 SQIVND (reference sequence). There are 12 residues in the CDR3. The CDR3 DNA is TGTGCTAGTAGTATGTGGGGGACTGAAGCTTTCTTT. This sequence encodes CASSMWGTEAFF.

This clone has more than one count but fewer than ten. The rearrangement joins TRBV6-1 to TRBJ2-7; D is uncertain. The length of the CDR3 is 14 residues. V was pared by 2 bases and J by 0 bases, with 8 bases between. The germline V gene encodes CDR1 MNHNS and CDR2 SASEGT. DNA of the CDR3: TGTGCCAGCAGTGAAAGCCCGCACTCCTACGAGCAGTACTTC. Encoded protein: CASSESPHSYEQYF.

The chain carries TRBV12-5 and TRBJ2-3, with 8 bases matching TRBD2. CDR3 size: 16 residues. Germline V gene lookup returns CDR1 LGHNT and CDR2 FRNRAP. V shed 4 bases, J shed 3 bases, and the junction held 9 bases outside the gene matches. CDR3 sequence reads: CASGSQSGSGTDTQYF. The CDR3 bases are TGTGCTAGTGGTTCACAAAGCGGGAGTGGGACAGATACGCAGTATTTT.

This clone was seen repeatedly, ten times or more. The chain couples TRBV5-6 to TRBJ1-5; 7 bases are shared with TRBD1. J lost 0 bases, V lost 4 bases, and 4 bases had no gene match. The CDR3 covers 15 residues. CDR1 and CDR2 (germline): SGHDT, YYEEEE. As DNA, the CDR3 is TGTGCCAGCAGCCGACAGGGATATAGCAATCAGCCCCAGCATTTT. As protein: CASSRQGYSNQPQHF.

The V and J genes are TRBV27 and TRBJ2-3, with no clear D. Germline CDR1 MNHEY, CDR2 SMNVEV (reference sequence). CDR3 size: 15 residues. Trimming took 6 bases from V and 2 from J, leaving 15 bases between them. In DNA, the CDR3 is TGTGCCAGCAGCGATGGTGGCACGTCCACAGATACGCAGTATTTT. Residues: CASSDGGTSTDTQYF.

J is TRBJ1-2 and V is TRBV7-2; no clear D gene. The CDR3 contains 14 residues. Germline CDR1 reads SGHTA; CDR2 reads FQGNSA. V lost 0 bases and J 8 bases, leaving 13 bases between the germline ends. The CDR3 DNA follows: TGTGCCAGCAGCTTAGCTGTCAGGACCTTGGGCTACACCTTC. Its translation is CASSLAVRTLGYTF.

This clone has a single count. The chain links TRBV5-5 to TRBJ1-3; D is unclear. Trimming shortened V by 0 bases and J by 6 bases, and 7 bases separated the two germline ends. The germline CDR1 and CDR2 sequences are SGHKS and YYEKEE (reference sequence). The CDR3 totals 13 residues. CDR3 sequence: CASSLGRENTIYF. CDR3 bases: TGTGCCAGCAGCTTGGGGCGAGAAAACACCATATATTTT.

This chain links TRBV4-1 with TRBJ1-1; perhaps TRBD1 as D (5 bases). V lost 1 base and J lost 4, with 19 bases in between. Germline V lookup: CDR1 MGHRA, CDR2 YSYEKL. There are 17 residues in the CDR3. The CDR3 nucleotides are TGCGCCAGCAGCCAAGGTGTGGCAGGGCTGACGACCACTGAAGCTTTCTTT. Amino acid sequence: CASSQGVAGLTTTEAFF.

This chain uses TRBV15 with TRBJ1-5; D is unclear. The ends were cut back, 0 bases at V and 5 bases at J, with 8 bases in the middle. Germline CDR1 and CDR2: LNHNV and YYDKDF (reference sequence). The CDR3 sequence is 14 residues long. The CDR3 sequence: CATSRDEVDQPQHF. The CDR3 DNA reads as TGTGCCACCAGCAGAGATGAGGTGGATCAGCCCCAGCATTTT.

Worth noting for this clone: Given a far larger clone just one base away, this is likely a sequencing read error. Other DNA sequences of this sample code for an identical CDR3. V gene TRBV30 combines with J gene TRBJ1-1; possible D gene TRBD1, 5 bases. This CDR3 has 14 amino acids. CDR1 and CDR2 (germline): GTSNPN, SVGIG (reference sequence). Trimming shortened V by 3 bases and J by 12 bases, and 23 bases separated the two germline ends. The CDR3 protein is CAWSDRGVTISSFF. The CDR3 coding sequence is TGTGCCTGGAGCGACCGAGGGGTTACCATCTCATCTTTCTTT.

V gene TRBV7-3 combines with J gene TRBJ2-3; TRBD2 matches 10 bases. V gave up 2 bases and J gave up 0 bases; unmatched junction bases: 14. Per germline, CDR1 SGHTA and CDR2 FQGTGA. The length of the CDR3 is 20 residues. CDR3 DNA: TGTGCCAGCAGCTTATCGGCCTCAGGGACTAGCGAAACTAGCACAGATACGCAGTATTTT. It encodes CASSLSASGTSETSTDTQYF.

The gene calls are TRBV15 and TRBJ2-5; no reliable D call. Germline V gene data show CDR1 as LNHNV and CDR2 as YYDKDF (reference sequence). CDR3 length: 13 residues. V was trimmed by 5 bases and J by 4 bases, leaving 11 bases between them. The DNA for the CDR3 is TGTGCCACCAGCCCGTGGGTCGGAGAGACCCAGTACTTC. Its translation: CATSPWVGETQYF.

A remark on this clone: A single base is all that separates this from a far larger clone, so a read error is likely. The chain employs TRBV7-3 and TRBJ2-7, with a possible D match to TRBD2 (6 bases). There are 13 residues in the CDR3. V was clipped by 2 bases and J by 7 bases, with 12 bases between them. Germline V lookup: CDR1 SGHTA, CDR2 FQGTGA. The CDR3 loop is CASSLASDNEQYF. CDR3 sequence (DNA): TGTGCCAGCAGCTTAGCTAGCGACAATGAGCAGTACTTC.

J is TRBJ2-7 and V is TRBV30; D not resolved. The CDR3 loop spans 11 amino acids. Germline loops: CDR1 GTSNPN, CDR2 SVGIG (reference sequence). V gave up 3 bases and J gave up 3 bases, with 6 bases separating them. The chain's CDR3 is CAWRSVYEQYF. The CDR3 nucleotides are TGTGCCTGGAGATCGGTCTACGAGCAGTACTTC.

This clone was seen only a few times. The chain couples TRBV15 to TRBJ1-3; maybe TRBD1 (5 bases). The CDR3 is 15 amino acids. V lost 4 bases and J lost 0, with 10 bases in between. The germline CDR1 and CDR2 sequences are LNHNV and YYDKDF (reference sequence). CDR3 sequence reads: CATSKGLHSGNTIYF. Written as DNA, the CDR3 is TGTGCCACCAGCAAGGGACTGCACTCTGGAAACACCATATATTTT.

The V and J genes are TRBV5-1 and TRBJ1-1; 9 bases are shared with TRBD1. V trimming: 2 bases; J trimming: 9 bases; junction bases outside the gene matches: 5. Germline V gene data show CDR1 as SGHRS and CDR2 as YFSETQ. This CDR3 contains 13 residues. In DNA form, the CDR3 reads TGCGCCAGCAGCTTAGGGACAGGGCAGCAAGCTTTCTTT. Its translation: CASSLGTGQQAFF.

The gene calls are TRBV4-3 and TRBJ2-1; TRBD2 aligns across 12 bases. Germline-derived CDR1 and CDR2 are LGHNA and YSLEER. Trimming took 0 bases from V and 10 from J; bases not matched to a gene: 10. CDR3 length: 17 residues. The CDR3 coding sequence is TGCGCCAGCAGCCAAGATTTCGGGCTAGCGGGAGGGGGCGAGCAGTTCTTC. Translation gives CASSQDFGLAGGGEQFF.

CDR3 nucleotides: TGTGCCAGCAGTTCGGGGACTAGCGGGAGGAGGGATGAGCAGTTCTTC. This sequence encodes CASSSGTSGRRDEQFF. The chain recombines TRBV27 with TRBJ2-1; 15 positions agree with TRBD2. This CDR3 is built from 16 residues. With 4 bases clipped from V and 8 bases from J, the junction kept 6 bases outside the gene matches. CDR1 and CDR2 from the germline V gene are MNHEY and SMNVEV (reference sequence).

As concerns this clone: The junction departs from germline at one end; a sequencing error may be responsible. The V call is TRBV4-3, the J call TRBJ2-7; 7 bases agree with TRBD2. Looked up from germline, CDR1 is LGHNA and CDR2 is YSLEER. The CDR3 extends over 13 amino acids. CDR3 residues: CASSQGGAGPVLF. The DNA for the CDR3 is TGCGCCAGCAGCCAAGGGGGAGCGGGACCCGTGCTATTC.

V and J are TRBV28 and TRBJ1-1; a possible D gene is TRBD1 (5 bases). V lost 3 bases and J 1 base, leaving 12 bases between the germline ends. Germline loops: CDR1 MDHEN, CDR2 SYDVKM. The CDR3 loop spans 15 amino acids. In DNA form, the CDR3 reads TGTGCCAGCAGTTTCGGCGGGGGACCGAACACTGAAGCTTTCTTT. As protein: CASSFGGGPNTEAFF.

Notes on this clone: This likely stems from a read error, as it lies one base from a far larger clone. Within the sample, other DNA sequences also encode this same CDR3. This sequence joins TRBV4-2 and TRBJ1-5; D is undetermined. The CDR3 runs to 15 residues. The germline gives CDR1 LGHNA, CDR2 YNFKEQ. The CDR3 bases are TGTGCCAGCAGCCAAGATAGGGCGGGGTATCAGCCCCAGCACTTT. It yields the protein CASSQDRAGYQPQHF.

V is TRBV25-1 and J is TRBJ2-3; no firm D call. The V gene lost 0 bases and the J gene lost 4 bases, with 11 bases spanning the gap. This CDR3 is 15 amino acids long. Germline CDR1 reads MGHDK; CDR2 reads SYGVNS. CDR3 nucleotide sequence: TGTGCCAGCAGTGAATATGTCGCCTGGGCAGATACGCAGTATTTT. Translated, it gives CASSEYVAWADTQYF.